These T cell receptor beta chains were read from a single sample in a study of shared clonotypes between healthy human individuals. Generated by immunoSEQ multiplex PCR, the TCRdb table keeps only in-frame clones and is missing some. The top ten clones hold approximately 0.13% of a sample with some 2,400,000 clones, 90% to 96% of them seen once. The material sequenced was naive CD4+ T cells sorted from blood. The receptors were gathered from a man aged 18 to 30 in good health. Each CDR3 is given without its conserved first and last residue. Each record gives: clone size, V gene, J gene, CDR3 protein. Expanded clones are given a class, and other clones once, few, many or no size at all.

NA	TRBV5-4	TRBJ2-7	ASSPGTRPYEQY
NA	TRBV5-1	TRBJ1-2	ASSLGQGEGYT
NA	TRBV6-5	TRBJ2-7	ASSPPGRGEQY
NA	TRBV30	TRBJ2-1	AWSVFGEQF
NA	TRBV9	TRBJ1-5	ASSVDRATGGAHSNQPQH
NA	TRBV6-6	TRBJ2-4	ASSTWRGNIQY
NA	TRBV7-9	TRBJ1-2	ASSSADRGKYGYT
NA	TRBV7-6	TRBJ2-7	ASSLMLGDGSDEQY
NA	TRBV14	TRBJ2-4	ASSLGGVSAKNIQY
NA	TRBV4-1	TRBJ2-3	ASSPGLALTGDTQY
NA	TRBV4-3	TRBJ2-3	ASSQEGGAPTDTQY
NA	TRBV5-4	TRBJ2-1	ASSKGGTGGYNEQF
NA	TRBV19	TRBJ1-3	ASRDRGAGNTIY
NA	TRBV5-1	TRBJ2-6	ASRPPGTGANVLT
NA	TRBV9	TRBJ2-2	ASSRPLTGELF
NA	TRBV30	TRBJ2-2	AWRYRGNTGELF
once	TRBV7-8	TRBJ2-5	ASSWGLAGGGETQY
few	TRBV10-3	TRBJ1-2	AISESSGLGYT
NA	TRBV9	TRBJ2-5	ASSFPGASETQY
NA	TRBV18	TRBJ1-2	ASSPTGNGYGYT
NA	TRBV4-3	TRBJ2-7	ASSQVIFYEQY
NA	TRBV19	TRBJ1-1	ASRVGQGVTEAF
NA	TRBV30	TRBJ1-2	AWTDRGEGYGYT
NA	TRBV30	TRBJ2-1	AWSVSGTYNEQF
NA	TRBV28	TRBJ2-7	ASSLVDTVDISEQY
NA	TRBV18	TRBJ2-7	ASSPPARGEQY